Following are 14 T cell receptor beta chains from one sample sequenced in a study of OX40 agonist ivuxolimab in advanced cancers. Assay: immunoSEQ multiplex PCR; the TCRdb copy retains only in-frame clones and omits some. The repertoire consists of under 13,000 clones, with 75% to 90% occurring once and the leading ten covering approximately 15%. This specimen consisted of CD4+ or CD8+ T cells sorted from blood, obtained in a trial of the OX40 agonist ivuxolimab. The receptors here all came from an adult with an advanced solid tumor such as melanoma, head and neck, liver or kidney cancer.

In DNA, the CDR3 is TGTGCCAGCAGAGCACCAGACGGGGAGCTGTTTTTT. Translated, it gives CASRAPDGELFF. This chain connects TRBV6-4 to TRBJ2-2; no clear D gene. Looked up from germline, CDR1 is MRHNA and CDR2 is SNTAGT. V was clipped by 6 bases and J by 7 bases, with 9 bases between them. This CDR3 contains 12 residues.

The chain uses TRBV2 and TRBJ2-2; D gene ambiguous. CDR1 is SNHLY and CDR2 is FYNNEI in the germline V gene. Trimming shortened V by 8 bases and J by 4 bases, and 8 bases separated the two germline ends. The CDR3 consists of 12 residues. CDR3 nucleotides: TGTGCCAGCTCGGGTAGCACCGGGGAGCTGTTTTTT. Protein product: CASSGSTGELFF. The full variable domain, with the rest looked up from reference TRBV2 and TRBJ2-2, is EPEVTQTPSHQVTQMGQEVILRCVPISNHLYFYWYRQILGQKVEFLVSFYNNEISEKSEIFDDQFSVERPDGSNFTLKIRSTKLEDSAMYFCASSGSTGELFFGEGSRLTVL.

The chain is built from TRBV9 and TRBJ2-3; D unclear. V dropped 0 bases and J dropped 7 bases, with 6 bases sitting between them. Germline V gene sequence: CDR1 SGDLS, CDR2 YYNGEE. CDR3 length equals 12 residues. CDR3 DNA: TGTGCCAGCAGCGTAGCCGGTAATACGCAGTATTTT. This codes for CASSVAGNTQYF.

The gene calls are TRBV30 and TRBJ2-1; unclear D gene. In germline, CDR1 is GTSNPN, CDR2 SVGIG (reference sequence). V was shortened by 0 bases and J by 5 bases, with 23 bases between the two germline ends. The CDR3 runs to 18 residues. CDR3 bases: TGTGCCTGGAGTGTGGTTAGTCAGTTCGTTCCATTCCACAATGAGCAGTTCTTC. This encodes CAWSVVSQFVPFHNEQFF. The whole variable domain, filled in from reference TRBV30 and TRBJ2-1, reads SQTIHQWPATLVQPVGSPLSLECTVEGTSNPNLYWYRQAAGRGLQLLFYSVGIGQISSEVPQNLSASRPQDRQFILSSKKLLLSDSGFYLCAWSVVSQFVPFHNEQFFGPGTRLTVL.

This clone was detected only once. CDR3 residues: CASSEGTGATEAFF. In DNA form, the CDR3 reads TGTGCCAGCAGTGAGGGGACAGGGGCCACTGAAGCTTTCTTT. This chain joins TRBV2 and TRBJ1-1, with TRBD1 matching 10 bases. The trim removed 3 bases at V and 4 bases at J, leaving 2 bases unmatched. The V gene's germline CDR1 is SNHLY and CDR2 FYNNEI. This CDR3 spans 14 amino acids.

The chain links TRBV5-6 to TRBJ2-2; no definite D call. Germline CDR1 is SGHDT and CDR2 is YYEEEE. CDR3 length: 15 amino acids. The germline V and J ends were trimmed by 3 bases and 1 base, with 10 bases remaining between them. The CDR3 loop reads CASSWTQLNTGELFF. Written as DNA, the CDR3 is TGTGCCAGCAGCTGGACCCAGCTGAACACCGGGGAGCTGTTTTTT.

The chain's CDR3 is CASSQEASGISYEQYF. CDR3 DNA sequence: TGTGCCAGCAGCCAAGAGGCTAGCGGGATTTCCTACGAGCAGTACTTC. V gene TRBV4-2 combines with J gene TRBJ2-7; 9 bases map to TRBD2. The CDR3 length is 16 residues. Trimming at V came to 0 bases and at J to 1 base, leaving 4 bases not matched to a gene. The germline V gene has CDR1 LGHNA and CDR2 YNFKEQ.

The chain uses TRBV19 and TRBJ2-3; D remains ambiguous. V was clipped by 9 bases and J by 5 bases, with 9 bases between them. The CDR3 is 11 amino acids. The V gene's germline CDR1 is LNHDA and CDR2 SQIVND (reference sequence). This chain's CDR3 is CASRRKDTQYF. DNA of the CDR3: TGTGCCAGCCGAAGGAAAGATACGCAGTATTTT.

This clone came up a few times. The chain uses TRBV19 and TRBJ2-2; 7 bases match TRBD1. V dropped 6 bases and J dropped 6; count of bases not matched to a gene: 4. The CDR3 is made up of 13 amino acids. Germline V lookup: CDR1 LNHDA, CDR2 SQIVND (reference sequence). Here the CDR3 DNA reads TGTGCCAGTAGCCCGACAGGGCCCGGGGAGCTGTTTTTT. It is translated as CASSPTGPGELFF.

The genes are TRBV6-1 and TRBJ2-1, with D perhaps matching TRBD2 (6 bases). Germline CDR1 MNHNS, CDR2 SASEGT. Trimming stripped 7 bases from V and 5 bases from J, with 15 bases between. CDR3 length: 14 residues. CDR3: CASTHRLGNNEQFF. The CDR3 DNA follows: TGTGCCAGCACCCACCGACTAGGAAACAATGAGCAGTTCTTC.

The chain has TRBV5-1 and TRBJ2-7; a possible D gene is TRBD1 (6 bases). This CDR3 is built from 15 residues. Germline V gene lookup returns CDR1 SGHRS and CDR2 YFSETQ. The V gene lost 0 bases and the J gene lost 3 bases, with 13 bases spanning the gap. The CDR3, as DNA: TGCGCCAGCAGCTTGGCCTGGGGCAGGGGCTACGAGCAGTACTTC. Protein: CASSLAWGRGYEQYF.

The V gene is TRBV25-1, the J gene TRBJ1-2, with 8 bases fitting TRBD1. The junction had 5 bases not matched to a gene; V was cut back by 4 bases and J by 4 bases. Germline values: CDR1 MGHDK, CDR2 SYGVNS. This CDR3 region has 14 residues. CDR3 loop: CASSAGGGGYGYTF. In nucleotides, the CDR3 is TGTGCCAGCAGTGCAGGGGGCGGAGGCTATGGCTACACCTTC.

The chain uses TRBV19 and TRBJ2-1; D is perhaps TRBD1 or TRBD2 (6 bases each). This CDR3 comprises 14 residues. Trimming took 3 bases from V and 2 from J, leaving 8 bases between them. Germline CDR1 is LNHDA and CDR2 is SQIVND (reference sequence). CDR3 sequence reads: CASSIRGPYNEQFF. The CDR3 region has the DNA TGTGCCAGTAGTATCCGGGGGCCCTACAATGAGCAGTTCTTC.

The chain joins TRBV27 to TRBJ1-3; maybe TRBD1 (6 bases). V gave up 5 bases and J gave up 4 bases, with 15 bases separating them. This CDR3 is 15 amino acids long. The germline V gene has CDR1 MNHEY and CDR2 SMNVEV (reference sequence). The CDR3 here is CASSPTGPRGNTIYF. CDR3 in DNA: TGTGCCAGCAGTCCTACAGGGCCTCGCGGAAACACCATATATTTT.